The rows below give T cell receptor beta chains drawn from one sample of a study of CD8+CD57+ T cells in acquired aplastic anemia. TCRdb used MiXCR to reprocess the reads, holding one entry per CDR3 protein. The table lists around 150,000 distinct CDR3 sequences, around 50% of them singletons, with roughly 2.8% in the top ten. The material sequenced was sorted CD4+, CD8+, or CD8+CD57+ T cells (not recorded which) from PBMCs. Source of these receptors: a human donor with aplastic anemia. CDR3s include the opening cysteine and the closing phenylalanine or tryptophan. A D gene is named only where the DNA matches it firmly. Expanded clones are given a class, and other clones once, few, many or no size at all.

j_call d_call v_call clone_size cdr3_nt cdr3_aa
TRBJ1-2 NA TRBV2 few TGTGCCAGCAGTGAATCCAACTATGGCTACACCTTC CASSESNYGYTF
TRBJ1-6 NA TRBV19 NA TGTGCCAGTAGGGACGTCCTAAATTCACCCCTCCACTTT CASRDVLNSPLHF
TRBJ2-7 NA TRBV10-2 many TGCGCCAGCAGGCAACAGATTTACGAGCAGTACTTC CASRQQIYEQYF
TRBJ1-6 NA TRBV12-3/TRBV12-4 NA TGTGCCGGCAGTTTTAATAATTCACCCCTCCACTTT CAGSFNNSPLHF
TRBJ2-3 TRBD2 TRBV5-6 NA TGTGCCAGCAGCTTGAGGACCCTAGCGGGAGTAGGAGATACGCAGTATTTT CASSLRTLAGVGDTQYF
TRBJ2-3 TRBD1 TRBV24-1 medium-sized TGTGCCACCAGTGCTGGACAGGGCCCCGCAGATACGCAGTATTTT CATSAGQGPADTQYF
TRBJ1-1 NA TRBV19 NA TGTGCCAGTAGTATATCTTTTGGGACTGAAGCTTTCTTT CASSISFGTEAFF
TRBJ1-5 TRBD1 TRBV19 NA TGTGCCAGTAGCTGGACAGGAGGGAGCAATCAGCCCCAGCATTTT CASSWTGGSNQPQHF
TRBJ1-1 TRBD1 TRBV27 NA TGTGCCAGCATGGGACAGGGGAACACTGAAGCTTTCTTT CASMGQGNTEAFF
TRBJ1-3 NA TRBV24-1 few TGTGCCACCAGTGACCGGACAGTCCCTGGAAACACCATATATTTT CATSDRTVPGNTIYF
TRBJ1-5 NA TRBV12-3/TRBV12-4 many TGTGCCAGCAGTTTTGGAGGGGCCGATCAGCCCCAGCATTTT CASSFGGADQPQHF
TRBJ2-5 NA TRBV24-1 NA TGTGCCACCAGTGATTTGGGCAGCGAAGAGACCCAGTACTTC CATSDLGSEETQYF
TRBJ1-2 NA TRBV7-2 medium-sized TGTGCCAGCAGCCCAGGGTCAGGCGGCTACACCTTC CASSPGSGGYTF
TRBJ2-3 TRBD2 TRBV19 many TGTGCCAGTAGTATGGGACTAGCGGCTAGCACAGATACGCAGTATTTT CASSMGLAASTDTQYF
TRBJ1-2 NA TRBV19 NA TGTGCCAGTAATCGGGACGGGGTCAACTATGGCTACACCTTC CASNRDGVNYGYTF
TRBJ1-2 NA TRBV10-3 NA TGTGCCATCAGTGAAAAGATGGCGTTCGGGGATGGCTACACCTTC CAISEKMAFGDGYTF
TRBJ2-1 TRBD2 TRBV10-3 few TGTGCCATCAGTGACCTAGCGGGGGAGTTCTTC CAISDLAGEFF
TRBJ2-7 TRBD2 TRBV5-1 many TGCGCCAGCAGCCCCGGACTAGCCTCCTCCTACGAGCAGTACTTC CASSPGLASSYEQYF
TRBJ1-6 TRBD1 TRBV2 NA TGTGCCAGCAGTGGACAGGGGCTGGCACCCCTCCACTTT CASSGQGLAPLHF
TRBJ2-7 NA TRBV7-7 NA TGTGCCAGCAGCTCAGAGCCTACGTTCTACGAGCAGTACTTC CASSSEPTFYEQYF
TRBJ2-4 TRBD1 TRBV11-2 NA TGTGCCAGCAGCTTAGGTGTCGGGACAGCACCTATAGGTGAGCAGTACTTC CASSLGVGTAPIGEQYF
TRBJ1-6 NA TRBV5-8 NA TGTGCCAGCAGCTTGGAGCCCGATTCACCCCTCCACTTT CASSLEPDSPLHF
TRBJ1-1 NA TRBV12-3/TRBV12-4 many TGTGCCAGCAGCAATCCGGGACCCTGGGGAACTGAAGCTTTCTTT CASSNPGPWGTEAFF
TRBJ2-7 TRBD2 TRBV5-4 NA TGTGCCAGCAGCTTGGCGCGAACTAGCGGGAGGGACTACGAGCAGTACTTC CASSLARTSGRDYEQYF
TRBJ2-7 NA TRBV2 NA TGTGCCAGCAGTGGACGGGGGAGGGAGCAGTACTTC CASSGRGREQYF
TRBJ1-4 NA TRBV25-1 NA TGTGCCAGCAGTGAGAGCGGTGGCACTAATGAAAAACTGTTTTTT CASSESGGTNEKLFF
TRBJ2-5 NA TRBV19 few TGTGCCAGTAGTATTAGTGGGCAGGCTTTGAAGACCCAGTACTTC CASSISGQALKTQYF
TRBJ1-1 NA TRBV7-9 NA TGTGCCAGCAGCTCGAGCCCGATTGAGGGAGCTTTCTTT CASSSSPIEGAFF
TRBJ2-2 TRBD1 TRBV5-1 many TGCGCCAGCAGCCTGGTGGGACAGGGGAACACCGGGGAGCTGTTTTTT CASSLVGQGNTGELFF
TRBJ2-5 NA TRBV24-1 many TGTGCCACCAGTGATCCACTAGAAACGGAGACCCAGTACTTC CATSDPLETETQYF
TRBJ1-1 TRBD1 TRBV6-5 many TGTGCCAGCAGTTGGGGACAGTCCAACACTGAAGCTTTCTTT CASSWGQSNTEAFF
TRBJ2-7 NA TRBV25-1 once TGTGCCAGCAGTGAATCGGTAGGGTCCGCCTACGAGCAGTACTTC CASSESVGSAYEQYF
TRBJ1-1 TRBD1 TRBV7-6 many TGTGCCAGCAGCGCAAATATGGGACAGGGGGTCCTCCTCTTT CASSANMGQGVLLF
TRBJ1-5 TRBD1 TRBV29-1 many TGCAGCGTTGCGGGACAGGGGGAGTGGCAGCCCCAGCATTTT CSVAGQGEWQPQHF
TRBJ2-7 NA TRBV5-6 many TGTGCCAGCAGCTTAGGATTTGCACAAAGCGGCGAGCAGTACTTC CASSLGFAQSGEQYF
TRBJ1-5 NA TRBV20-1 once TGCAGTGGCCTGGGTGGCAATCAGCCCCAGCATTTT CSGLGGNQPQHF
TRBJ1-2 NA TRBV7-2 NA TGTGCCAGCAGCTTATTTGGGGGAGGCTACACCTTC CASSLFGGGYTF
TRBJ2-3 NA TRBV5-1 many TGCGCCAGCAGGTGGACTTCGGAGACGCAGTATTTT CASRWTSETQYF
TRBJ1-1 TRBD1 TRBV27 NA TGTGCCAGCAGTCCCCCAGGGGGCGCTTACACTGAAGCTTTCTTT CASSPPGGAYTEAFF
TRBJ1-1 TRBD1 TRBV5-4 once TGTGCCAGCAGACGGAGGGACAGGGAAGCTGAAGCTTTCTTT CASRRRDREAEAFF
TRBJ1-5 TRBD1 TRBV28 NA TGTGCCAGCAGTTTTAGGACAGGCGGAAATCAGCCCCAGCATTTT CASSFRTGGNQPQHF
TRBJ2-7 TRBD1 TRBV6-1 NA TGTGCCAGCAGTGACGGGACAGTAGCCTACGAGCAGTACTTC CASSDGTVAYEQYF
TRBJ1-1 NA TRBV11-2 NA TGTGCCAGCAGCCAGACAGGACTAGGGGAATTTCTAGTCTTT CASSQTGLGEFLVF